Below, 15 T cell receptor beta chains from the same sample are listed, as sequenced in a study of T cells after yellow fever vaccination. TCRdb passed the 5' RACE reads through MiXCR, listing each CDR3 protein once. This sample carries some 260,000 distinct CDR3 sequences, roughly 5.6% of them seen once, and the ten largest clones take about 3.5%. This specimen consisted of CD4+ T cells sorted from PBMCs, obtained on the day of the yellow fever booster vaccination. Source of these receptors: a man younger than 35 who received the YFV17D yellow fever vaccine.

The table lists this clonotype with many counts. CDR3 bases: TGTGCCAGCAGTGACCACAGGGAGGTCCAGTACTTC. Its protein product is CASSDHREVQYF. J is TRBJ2-7 and V is TRBV2; either TRBD1 or TRBD2 may supply D (6 bases each). The CDR3 spans 12 residues. CDR1 SNHLY and CDR2 FYNNEI come from the germline V gene. V was trimmed by 3 bases and J by 10 bases, leaving 13 bases between them.

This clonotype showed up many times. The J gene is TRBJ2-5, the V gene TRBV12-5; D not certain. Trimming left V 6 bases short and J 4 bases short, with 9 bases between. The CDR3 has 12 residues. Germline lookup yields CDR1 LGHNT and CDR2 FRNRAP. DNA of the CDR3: TGTGCTAGTGGCGGACCTGTAGAGACCCAGTACTTC. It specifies CASGGPVETQYF.

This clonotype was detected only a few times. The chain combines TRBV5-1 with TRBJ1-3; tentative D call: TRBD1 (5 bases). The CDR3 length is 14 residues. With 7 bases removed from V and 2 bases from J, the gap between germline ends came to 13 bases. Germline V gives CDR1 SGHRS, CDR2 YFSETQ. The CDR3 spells CASRDVGAGNTIYF. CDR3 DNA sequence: TGCGCCAGCCGGGATGTGGGGGCTGGAAACACCATATATTTT. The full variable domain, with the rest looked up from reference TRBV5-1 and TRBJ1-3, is KAGVTQTPRYLIKTRGQQVTLSCSPISGHRSVSWYQQTPGQGLQFLFEYFSETQRNKGNFPGRFSGRQFSNSRSEMNVSTLELGDSALYLCASRDVGAGNTIYFGEGSWLTVV.

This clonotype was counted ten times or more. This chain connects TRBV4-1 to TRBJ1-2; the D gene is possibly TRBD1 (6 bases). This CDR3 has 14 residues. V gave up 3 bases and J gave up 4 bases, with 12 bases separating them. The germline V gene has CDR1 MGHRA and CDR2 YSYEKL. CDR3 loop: CASSQPGQTYGYTF. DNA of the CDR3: TGCGCCAGCAGCCAGCCGGGACAAACCTATGGCTACACCTTC.

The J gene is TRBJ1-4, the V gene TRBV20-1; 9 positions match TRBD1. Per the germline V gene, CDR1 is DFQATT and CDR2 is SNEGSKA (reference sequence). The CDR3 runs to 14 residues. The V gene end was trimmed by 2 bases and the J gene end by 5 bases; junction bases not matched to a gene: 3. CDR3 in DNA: TGCAGTGCTAGACCCGGACAGGGGAATGAAAAACTGTTTTTT. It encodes CSARPGQGNEKLFF.

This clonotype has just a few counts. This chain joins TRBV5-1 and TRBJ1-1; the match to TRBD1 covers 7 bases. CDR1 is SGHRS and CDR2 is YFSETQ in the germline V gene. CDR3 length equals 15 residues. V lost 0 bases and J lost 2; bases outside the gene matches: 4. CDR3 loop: CASSLGDSYNTEAFF. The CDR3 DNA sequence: TGCGCCAGCAGCTTGGGGGACAGCTACAACACTGAAGCTTTCTTT.

The CDR3 reads CATSRGGGTDSYEQYF. Written as DNA, the CDR3 is TGTGCCACCAGCAGAGGGGGAGGGACAGACTCCTACGAGCAGTACTTC. The rearrangement links TRBV15 to TRBJ2-7; either TRBD1 or TRBD2 may supply D (7 bases each). The length of the CDR3 is 16 residues. Germline CDR1 reads LNHNV; CDR2 reads YYDKDF (reference sequence). V was trimmed by 1 base and J by 0 bases, leaving 13 bases between them.

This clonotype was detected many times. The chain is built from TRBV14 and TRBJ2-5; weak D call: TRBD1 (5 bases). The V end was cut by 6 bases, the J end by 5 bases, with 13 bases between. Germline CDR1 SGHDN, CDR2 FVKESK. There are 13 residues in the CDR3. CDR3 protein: CASRKLPGETQYF. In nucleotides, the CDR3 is TGTGCCAGCAGAAAATTGCCAGGGGAGACCCAGTACTTC.

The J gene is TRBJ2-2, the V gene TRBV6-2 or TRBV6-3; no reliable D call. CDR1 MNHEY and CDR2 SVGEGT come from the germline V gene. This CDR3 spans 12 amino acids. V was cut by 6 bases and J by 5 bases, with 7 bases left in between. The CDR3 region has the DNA TGTGCCAGCAGCCGCCGAACCGGGGAGCTGTTTTTT. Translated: CASSRRTGELFF.

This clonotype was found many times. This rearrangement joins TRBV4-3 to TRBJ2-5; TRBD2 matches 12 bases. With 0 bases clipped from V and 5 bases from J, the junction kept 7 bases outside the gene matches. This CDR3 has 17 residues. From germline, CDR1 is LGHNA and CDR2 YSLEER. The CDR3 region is CASSQDPSGGARETQYF. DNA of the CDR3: TGCGCCAGCAGCCAAGATCCTAGCGGGGGGGCCAGGGAGACCCAGTACTTC.

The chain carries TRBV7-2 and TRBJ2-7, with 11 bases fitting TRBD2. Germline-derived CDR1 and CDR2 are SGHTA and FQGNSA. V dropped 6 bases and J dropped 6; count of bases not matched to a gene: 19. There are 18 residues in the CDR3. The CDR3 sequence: CASSRIRYSGGATIEQYF. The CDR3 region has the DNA TGTGCCAGCAGTCGTATTAGGTATAGCGGGGGGGCCACGATCGAGCAGTACTTC.

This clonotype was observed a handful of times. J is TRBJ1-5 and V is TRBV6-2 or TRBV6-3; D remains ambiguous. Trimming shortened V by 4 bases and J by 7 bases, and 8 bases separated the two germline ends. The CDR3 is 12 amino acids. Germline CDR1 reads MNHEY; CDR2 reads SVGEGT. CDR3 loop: CASSFDGQPQHF. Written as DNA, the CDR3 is TGTGCCAGCAGTTTTGATGGGCAGCCCCAGCATTTT.

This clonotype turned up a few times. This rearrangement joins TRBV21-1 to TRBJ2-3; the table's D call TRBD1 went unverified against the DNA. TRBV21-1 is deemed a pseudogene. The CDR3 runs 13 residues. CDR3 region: CASGQGCTDTQYF. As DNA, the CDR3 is TGTGCGTCAGGACAGGGTTGCACAGATACGCAGTATTTT.

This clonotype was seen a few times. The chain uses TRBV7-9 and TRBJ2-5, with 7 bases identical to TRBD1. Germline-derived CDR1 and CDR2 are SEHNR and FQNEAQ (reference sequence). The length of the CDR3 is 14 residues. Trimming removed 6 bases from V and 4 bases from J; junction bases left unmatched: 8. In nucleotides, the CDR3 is TGTGCCAGCAGGAACAAGGGGGCGGCAGAGACCCAGTACTTC. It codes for CASRNKGAAETQYF.

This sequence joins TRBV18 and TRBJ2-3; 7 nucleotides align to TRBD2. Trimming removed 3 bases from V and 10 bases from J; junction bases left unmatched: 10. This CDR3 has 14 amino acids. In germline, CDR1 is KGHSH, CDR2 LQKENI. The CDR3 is CASSPLDSGESQYF. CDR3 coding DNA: TGTGCCAGCTCACCCTTAGACAGCGGGGAGTCGCAGTATTTT.